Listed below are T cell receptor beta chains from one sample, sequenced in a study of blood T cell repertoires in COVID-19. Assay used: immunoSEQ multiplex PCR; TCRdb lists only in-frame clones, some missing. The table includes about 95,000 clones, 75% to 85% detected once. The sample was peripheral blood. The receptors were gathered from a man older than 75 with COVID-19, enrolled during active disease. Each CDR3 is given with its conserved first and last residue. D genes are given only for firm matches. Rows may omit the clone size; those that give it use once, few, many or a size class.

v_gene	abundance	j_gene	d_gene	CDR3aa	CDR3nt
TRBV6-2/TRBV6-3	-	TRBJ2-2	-	CASSSYPSGGKRIGELFF	TGTGCCAGCAGTTCCTACCCTTCAGGAGGGAAACGGATCGGGGAGCTGTTTTTT
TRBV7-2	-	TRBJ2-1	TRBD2	CASSRVAGGYNEQFF	TGTGCCAGCAGCCGCGTCGCGGGGGGGTACAATGAGCAGTTCTTC
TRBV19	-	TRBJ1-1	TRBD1	CASQRGQTNTEAFF	TGTGCCAGTCAGAGGGGACAGACTAACACTGAAGCTTTCTTT
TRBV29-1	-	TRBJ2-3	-	CSVDAGVGVTDTQYF	TGCAGCGTTGACGCAGGGGTGGGGGTCACAGATACGCAGTATTTT
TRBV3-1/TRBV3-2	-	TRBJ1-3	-	CASSQDRTGNTIYF	TGTGCCAGCAGCCAAGATAGGACAGGAAACACCATATATTTT
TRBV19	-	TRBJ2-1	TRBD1	CASSRQGQGTDEQFF	TGTGCCAGTAGTCGGCAGGGACAGGGGACGGATGAGCAGTTCTTC
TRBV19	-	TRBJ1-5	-	CASNLQGGNQPQHF	TGTGCCAGTAACTTACAGGGAGGCAATCAGCCCCAGCATTTT
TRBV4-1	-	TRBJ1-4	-	CASSHDRGQGREKLFF	TGCGCCAGCAGCCACGATCGAGGCCAGGGAAGGGAAAAACTGTTTTTT
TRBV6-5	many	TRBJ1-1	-	CASPPNGDMNTEAFF	TGTGCCAGCCCTCCGAACGGGGATATGAACACTGAAGCTTTCTTT
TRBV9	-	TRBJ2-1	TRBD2	CASSVLAGISHNEQFF	TGTGCCAGCAGCGTACTAGCGGGAATTAGTCACAATGAGCAGTTCTTC
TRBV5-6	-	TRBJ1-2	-	CASSAAGDGYTF	TGTGCCAGCAGCGCCGCAGGGGATGGCTACACCTTC
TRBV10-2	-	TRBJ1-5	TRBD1	CASGQVVAQPQHF	TGCGCCAGCGGACAGGTCGTAGCTCAGCCCCAGCATTTT
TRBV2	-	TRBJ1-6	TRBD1	CAKKTGTNSPLHF	TGTGCCAAGAAGACAGGGACCAATTCACCCCTCCACTTT